This is a list of T cell receptor beta chains from one sample in a study of blood T cell repertoires in COVID-19. Only in-frame clones appear in the TCRdb table, and some are missing; sequencing was by immunoSEQ multiplex PCR. Altogether over 100,000 clones are present, around nine tenths being singletons, with the ten largest covering approximately 10%. The specimen sequenced was peripheral blood. The receptors come from a woman in her 70s with COVID-19, enrolled during active disease. CDR3s include the opening cysteine and the closing phenylalanine or tryptophan. The order of the fields is clone size, J gene, D gene, V gene, CDR3 DNA, CDR3 protein. The D gene is left open where the match is weak. Clone size, where shown, is once, few, many, or a class for clones that have expanded.

clone_size: NA
j_call: TRBJ1-1
d_call: NA
v_call: TRBV11-2
cdr3_nt: TGTGCCAGCAGCAAAGGGGTGACGGGCGCTTTCTTT
cdr3_aa: CASSKGVTGAFF

clone_size: NA
j_call: TRBJ1-6
d_call: TRBD1
v_call: TRBV7-2
cdr3_nt: TGTGCCAGCAGCACGACAGGGGCAAATTCACCCCTCCACTTT
cdr3_aa: CASSTTGANSPLHF

clone_size: NA
j_call: TRBJ2-7
d_call: TRBD1
v_call: TRBV6-5
cdr3_nt: TGTGCCAGCAGCAGGACAGGGAATACCTACGAGCAGTACTTC
cdr3_aa: CASSRTGNTYEQYF

clone_size: NA
j_call: TRBJ1-2
d_call: NA
v_call: TRBV10-2
cdr3_nt: TGCGCCAGCAGTGAGTCTTCGCAGACAGTTTATGGCTACACCTTC
cdr3_aa: CASSESSQTVYGYTF

clone_size: NA
j_call: TRBJ2-3
d_call: TRBD2
v_call: TRBV27
cdr3_nt: TGTGCCAGCAGTAGAATCTCCGGGACTAGCGGGGGGGCTCGTTGGGGAGATACGCAGTATTTT
cdr3_aa: CASSRISGTSGGARWGDTQYF

clone_size: NA
j_call: TRBJ2-1
d_call: TRBD2
v_call: TRBV5-5
cdr3_nt: TGTGCCAGCAGCTTGCTAGCGGGGCACTCCTACAATGAGCAGTTCTTC
cdr3_aa: CASSLLAGHSYNEQFF

clone_size: NA
j_call: TRBJ2-2
d_call: NA
v_call: TRBV6-5
cdr3_nt: TGTGCCAGCAGTTACGGGCAGGGGAACACCGGGGAGCTGTTTTTT
cdr3_aa: CASSYGQGNTGELFF

clone_size: few
j_call: TRBJ2-6
d_call: NA
v_call: TRBV7-7
cdr3_nt: TGTGCCAGCAGCTTAGGAACAGGAACCTCTGGGGCCAACGTCCTGACTTTC
cdr3_aa: CASSLGTGTSGANVLTF

clone_size: NA
j_call: TRBJ2-7
d_call: TRBD1
v_call: TRBV5-4
cdr3_nt: TGTGCCAGCAGTGGGACAGGGGTTTCTTACGAGCAGTACTTC
cdr3_aa: CASSGTGVSYEQYF

clone_size: NA
j_call: TRBJ1-2
d_call: NA
v_call: TRBV30
cdr3_nt: TGTGCCTGGAGTCCCTCAGGTGTTTATGGCTACACCTTC
cdr3_aa: CAWSPSGVYGYTF

clone_size: NA
j_call: TRBJ1-1
d_call: TRBD1
v_call: TRBV14
cdr3_nt: TGTGCCAGCAGTCCTACAGGGGGCTCTCGAGCTTTCTTT
cdr3_aa: CASSPTGGSRAFF

clone_size: NA
j_call: TRBJ2-4
d_call: NA
v_call: TRBV5-4
cdr3_nt: TGTGCCAGCAGCGCGAACAGGGATAACATTCAGTACTTC
cdr3_aa: CASSANRDNIQYF

clone_size: NA
j_call: TRBJ1-1
d_call: NA
v_call: TRBV6-1
cdr3_nt: TGTGCCAGCAGTGAAGCTATCCCTACCTGGAACACTGAAGCTTTCTTT
cdr3_aa: CASSEAIPTWNTEAFF

clone_size: NA
j_call: TRBJ2-7
d_call: NA
v_call: TRBV12-3/TRBV12-4
cdr3_nt: TGTGCCAGCAGTCTGGGGGGGGCTGAGTACTTC
cdr3_aa: CASSLGGAEYF

clone_size: NA
j_call: TRBJ2-1
d_call: TRBD1
v_call: TRBV9
cdr3_nt: TGTGCCAGCAGCCCGAGGGACAGAAGTAATGAGCAGTTCTTC
cdr3_aa: CASSPRDRSNEQFF

clone_size: few
j_call: TRBJ1-2
d_call: NA
v_call: TRBV11-2
cdr3_nt: TGTGCCAGCAGCTTAGAGTCGGGGGGCGGCTATGGCTACACCTTC
cdr3_aa: CASSLESGGGYGYTF

clone_size: few
j_call: TRBJ2-1
d_call: NA
v_call: TRBV5-6
cdr3_nt: TGTGCCAGCAGCTCCCCCGGGAGAAATGAGCAGTTCTTC
cdr3_aa: CASSSPGRNEQFF

clone_size: NA
j_call: TRBJ2-3
d_call: TRBD2
v_call: TRBV5-6
cdr3_nt: TGTGCCAGCAGTTCTCCGGGACTAGGTACTCCAGATACGCAGTATTTT
cdr3_aa: CASSSPGLGTPDTQYF

clone_size: NA
j_call: TRBJ2-3
d_call: TRBD2
v_call: TRBV7-9
cdr3_nt: TGTGCCAGCAGCCCAGGGAGGGTTGGGACAGATACGCAGTATTTT
cdr3_aa: CASSPGRVGTDTQYF

clone_size: NA
j_call: TRBJ1-3
d_call: NA
v_call: TRBV4-1
cdr3_nt: TGCGCCAGCAGCCTCGCCGCACAAGGGGCGGCGGGAAACACCATATATTTT
cdr3_aa: CASSLAAQGAAGNTIYF

clone_size: once
j_call: TRBJ2-1
d_call: NA
v_call: TRBV27
cdr3_nt: TGTGCCAGCCGGTCCCGGGACTTGTACAATGAGCAGTTCTTC
cdr3_aa: CASRSRDLYNEQFF

clone_size: NA
j_call: TRBJ2-1
d_call: NA
v_call: TRBV6-1
cdr3_nt: TGTGCCAGCAGTGAAGCCCCCTGGCAGACAATCTACAATGAGCAGTTCTTC
cdr3_aa: CASSEAPWQTIYNEQFF

clone_size: NA
j_call: TRBJ1-3
d_call: TRBD1
v_call: TRBV9
cdr3_nt: TGTGCCAGCAGTAGACAGGGCTTTGCTGGAAACACCATATATTTT
cdr3_aa: CASSRQGFAGNTIYF

clone_size: NA
j_call: TRBJ2-1
d_call: NA
v_call: TRBV20-1
cdr3_nt: TGCAGTGCTAGTTCTCTAGCAGGCAATGAGCAGTTCTTC
cdr3_aa: CSASSLAGNEQFF

clone_size: NA
j_call: TRBJ2-2
d_call: NA
v_call: TRBV21-1
cdr3_nt: TGTGCCAGCAGCCCCTTTCGCGGGGAGCTGTTTTTT
cdr3_aa: CASSPFRGELFF

clone_size: NA
j_call: TRBJ2-1
d_call: NA
v_call: TRBV19
cdr3_nt: TGTGCCAGTAGGGGGGGCTCCTACAATGAGCAGTTCTTC
cdr3_aa: CASRGGSYNEQFF

clone_size: NA
j_call: TRBJ1-1
d_call: NA
v_call: TRBV28
cdr3_nt: TGTGCCAGCAGTCTCGAATCCAGGGCTGAAGCTTTCTTT
cdr3_aa: CASSLESRAEAFF

clone_size: NA
j_call: TRBJ2-2
d_call: TRBD2
v_call: TRBV4-2
cdr3_nt: TGTGCCAGCAGCCTACAATTGGGGACTAGCGGGGGGACCGGGGAGCTGTTTTTT
cdr3_aa: CASSLQLGTSGGTGELFF

clone_size: few
j_call: TRBJ2-2
d_call: NA
v_call: TRBV7-3
cdr3_nt: TGTGCCAGCAGCTTACGCAGGGGGGTTAACACCGGGGAGCTGTTTTTT
cdr3_aa: CASSLRRGVNTGELFF

clone_size: NA
j_call: TRBJ2-2
d_call: NA
v_call: TRBV5-1
cdr3_nt: TGCGCCAGCAGTCCCCCGGGCACCGGGGAGCTGTTTTTT
cdr3_aa: CASSPPGTGELFF

clone_size: NA
j_call: TRBJ1-6
d_call: NA
v_call: TRBV11-2
cdr3_nt: TGTGCCAGCAGCTTAGCGGGCACAGGATCACCCCTCCACTTT
cdr3_aa: CASSLAGTGSPLHF

clone_size: once
j_call: TRBJ1-2
d_call: NA
v_call: TRBV2
cdr3_nt: TGTGCCAGCAGACATTACAGGGAGCAATATGGCTACACCTTC
cdr3_aa: CASRHYREQYGYTF

clone_size: NA
j_call: TRBJ2-5
d_call: TRBD2
v_call: TRBV29-1
cdr3_nt: TGCAGCGTCGCACTAGCGGGGGTAGAGACCCAGTACTTC
cdr3_aa: CSVALAGVETQYF

clone_size: NA
j_call: TRBJ1-5
d_call: NA
v_call: TRBV18
cdr3_nt: TGTGCCAGCTCACCAAAGAGGGAAGCTCAGCCCCAGCATTTT
cdr3_aa: CASSPKREAQPQHF

clone_size: NA
j_call: TRBJ1-1
d_call: NA
v_call: TRBV14
cdr3_nt: TGTGCCAGCAGCCACCTAACGACCACGCTCGGGACTGAAGCTTTCTTT
cdr3_aa: CASSHLTTTLGTEAFF